This T cell receptor beta chain was profiled in a study of T cells in Graves' hyperthyroidism and ophthalmopathy. Lactation, pregnancy, other autoimmune disease or uncontrolled infection led to exclusion of patients. Diagnoses were made from clinical symptoms, serum measures (thyroxine and TRAb), thyroid ultrasound and orbital computed tomography. The TCR beta CDR3 regions underwent amplification using RNA transcripts as the source. During a first-round RT-PCR of the TCR CDR3, the HTBI primer set was used. TCRdb fed the multiplex PCR reads into MiXCR, producing one record per CDR3 protein. The table includes 300,000 to 450,000 distinct CDR3 sequences, roughly 14% detected once. This CDR3 is 13 amino acids long. The germline gives CDR1 SQVTM, CDR2 ANQGSEA. V lost 5 bases and J 4 bases, leaving 11 bases between the germline ends. This clonotype was found many times.

V and J are TRBV29-1 and TRBJ2-2, with a possible D match to TRBD2 (5 bases). The TCR sequence derives from a woman in her 30s with Graves' ophthalmopathy. The material sequenced was blood. This chain's CDR3 is CSVMGEGTGELFF. CDR3 coding DNA: TGCAGCGTTATGGGAGAGGGCACCGGGGAGCTGTTTTTT.